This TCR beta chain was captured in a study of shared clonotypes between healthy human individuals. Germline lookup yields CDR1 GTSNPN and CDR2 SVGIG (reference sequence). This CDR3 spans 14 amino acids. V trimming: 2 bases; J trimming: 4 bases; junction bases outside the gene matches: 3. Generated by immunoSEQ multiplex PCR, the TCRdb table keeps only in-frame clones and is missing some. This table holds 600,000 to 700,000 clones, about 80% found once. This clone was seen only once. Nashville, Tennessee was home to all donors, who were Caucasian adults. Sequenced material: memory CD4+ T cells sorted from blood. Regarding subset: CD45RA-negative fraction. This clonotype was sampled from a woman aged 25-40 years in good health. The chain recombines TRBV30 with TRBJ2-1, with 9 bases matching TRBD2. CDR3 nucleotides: TGTGCCTGGAGTTTTAGCGGGAGTTACAATGAGCAGTTCTTC. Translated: CAWSFSGSYNEQFF.